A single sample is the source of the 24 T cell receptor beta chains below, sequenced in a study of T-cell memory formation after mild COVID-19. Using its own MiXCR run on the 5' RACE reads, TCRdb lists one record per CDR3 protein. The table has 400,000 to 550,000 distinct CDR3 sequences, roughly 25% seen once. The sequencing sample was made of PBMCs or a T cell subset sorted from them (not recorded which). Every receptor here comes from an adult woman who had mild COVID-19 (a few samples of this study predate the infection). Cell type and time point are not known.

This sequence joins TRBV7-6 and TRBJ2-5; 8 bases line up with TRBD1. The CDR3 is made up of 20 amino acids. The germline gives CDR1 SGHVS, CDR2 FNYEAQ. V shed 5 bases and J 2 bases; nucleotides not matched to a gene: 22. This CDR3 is CASSDTSSRQGYFPQETQYF. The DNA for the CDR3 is TGTGCCAGCAGCGACACCTCCTCGCGACAGGGGTATTTTCCACAAGAGACCCAGTACTTC. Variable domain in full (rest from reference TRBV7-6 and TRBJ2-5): GAGVSQSPRYKVTKRGQDVALRCDPISGHVSLYWYRQALGQGPEFLTYFNYEAQQDKSGLPNDRFSAERPEGSISTLTIQRTEQRDSAMYRCASSDTSSRQGYFPQETQYFGPGTRLLVL.

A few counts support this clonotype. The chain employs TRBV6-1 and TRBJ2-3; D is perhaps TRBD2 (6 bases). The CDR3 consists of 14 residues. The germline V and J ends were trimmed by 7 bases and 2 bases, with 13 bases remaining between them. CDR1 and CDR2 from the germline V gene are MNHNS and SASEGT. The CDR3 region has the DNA TGTGCCAGCACGGGGGACCCCTTCACAGATACGCAGTATTTT. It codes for CASTGDPFTDTQYF.

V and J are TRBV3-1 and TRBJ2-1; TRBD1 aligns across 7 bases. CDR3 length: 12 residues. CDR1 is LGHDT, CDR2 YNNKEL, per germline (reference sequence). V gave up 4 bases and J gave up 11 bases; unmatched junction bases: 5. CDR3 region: CASSPGQLKQFF. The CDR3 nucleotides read TGTGCCAGCAGCCCGGGACAGTTGAAGCAGTTCTTC.

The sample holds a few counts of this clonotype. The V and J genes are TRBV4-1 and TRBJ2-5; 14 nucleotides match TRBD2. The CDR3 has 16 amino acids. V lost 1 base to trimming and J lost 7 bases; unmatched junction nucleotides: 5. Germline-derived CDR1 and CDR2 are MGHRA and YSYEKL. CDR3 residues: CASSQVGLAGARTQYF. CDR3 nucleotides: TGCGCCAGCAGCCAAGTGGGACTAGCGGGGGCCAGGACCCAGTACTTC.

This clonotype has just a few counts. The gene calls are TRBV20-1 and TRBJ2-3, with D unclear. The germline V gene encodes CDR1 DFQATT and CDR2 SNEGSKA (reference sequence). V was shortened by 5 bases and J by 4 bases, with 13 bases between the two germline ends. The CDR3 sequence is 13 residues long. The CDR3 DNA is TGCAGTGCTTCTATGAACGTTGCAGATACGCAGTATTTT. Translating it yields CSASMNVADTQYF.

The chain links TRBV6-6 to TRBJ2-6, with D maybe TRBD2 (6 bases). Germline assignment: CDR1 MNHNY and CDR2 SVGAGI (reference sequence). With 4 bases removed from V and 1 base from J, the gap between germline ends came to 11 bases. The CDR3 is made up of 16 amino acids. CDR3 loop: CASSSLRESGANVLTF. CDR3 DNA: TGTGCCAGCAGTTCCCTCCGGGAGTCTGGGGCCAACGTCCTGACTTTC.

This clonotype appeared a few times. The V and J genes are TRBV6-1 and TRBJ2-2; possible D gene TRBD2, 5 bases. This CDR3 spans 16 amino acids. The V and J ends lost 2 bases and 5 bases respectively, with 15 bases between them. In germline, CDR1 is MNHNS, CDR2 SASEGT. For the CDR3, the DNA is TGTGCCAGCAGTGAACTGAGCCGTTCGGGGACCGGGGAGCTGTTTTTT. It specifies CASSELSRSGTGELFF.

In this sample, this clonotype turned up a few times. Written as DNA, the CDR3 is TGTGCCTCGGCCGGGACAGGGGATTACGAGCAGTACTTC. Residues: CASAGTGDYEQYF. This chain connects TRBV10-3 to TRBJ2-7; 10 bases match TRBD1. Trimming took 11 bases from V and 4 from J; bases not matched to a gene: 8. This CDR3 contains 13 residues. Germline CDR1 ENHRY, CDR2 SYGVKD.

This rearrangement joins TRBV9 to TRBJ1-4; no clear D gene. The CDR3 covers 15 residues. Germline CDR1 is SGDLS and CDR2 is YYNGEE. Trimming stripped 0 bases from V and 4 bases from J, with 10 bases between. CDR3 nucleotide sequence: TGTGCCAGCAGCGTAGGTCGGGGTCTTAATGAAAAACTGTTTTTT. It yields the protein CASSVGRGLNEKLFF.

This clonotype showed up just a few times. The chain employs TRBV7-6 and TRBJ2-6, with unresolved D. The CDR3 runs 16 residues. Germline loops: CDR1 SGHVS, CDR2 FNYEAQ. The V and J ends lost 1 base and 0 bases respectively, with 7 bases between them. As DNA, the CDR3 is TGTGCCAGCAGCTTAGACAGAGCCTCTGGGGCCAACGTCCTGACTTTC. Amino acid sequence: CASSLDRASGANVLTF.

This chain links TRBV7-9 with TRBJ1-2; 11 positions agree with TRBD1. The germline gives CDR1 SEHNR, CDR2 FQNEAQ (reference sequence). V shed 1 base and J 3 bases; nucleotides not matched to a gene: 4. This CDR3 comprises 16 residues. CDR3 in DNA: TGTGCCAGCAGCTTAGGGACAGGGGGCTGGGACTATGGCTACACCTTC. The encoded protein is CASSLGTGGWDYGYTF.

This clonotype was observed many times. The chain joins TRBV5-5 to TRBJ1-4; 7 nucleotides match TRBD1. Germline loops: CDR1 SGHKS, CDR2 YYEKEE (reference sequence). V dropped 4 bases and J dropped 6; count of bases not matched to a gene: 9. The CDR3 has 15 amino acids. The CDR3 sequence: CASSTPRDSHEKLFF. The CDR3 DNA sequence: TGTGCCAGCAGCACCCCACGGGACAGCCATGAAAAACTGTTTTTT.

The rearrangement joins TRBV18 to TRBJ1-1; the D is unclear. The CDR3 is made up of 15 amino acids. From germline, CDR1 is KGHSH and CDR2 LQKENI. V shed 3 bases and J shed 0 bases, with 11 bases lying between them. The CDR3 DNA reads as TGTGCCAGCTCACCCGTGGGTCTTTTGAACACTGAAGCTTTCTTT. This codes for CASSPVGLLNTEAFF.

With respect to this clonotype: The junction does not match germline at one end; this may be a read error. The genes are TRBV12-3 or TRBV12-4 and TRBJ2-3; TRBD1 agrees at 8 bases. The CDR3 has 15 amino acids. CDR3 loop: CASSLVQGAADTKYF. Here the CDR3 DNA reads TGTGCCAGCAGTTTAGTCCAGGGGGCGGCAGATACGAAGTATTTT.

The CDR3 sequence: CASSLPSGLAGNGSGANVLTF. For the CDR3, the DNA is TGTGCCAGCAGCTTGCCTAGCGGGCTTGCTGGAAATGGCTCTGGGGCCAACGTCCTGACTTTC. The chain uses TRBV5-5 and TRBJ2-6; 8 bases match TRBD2. V lost 1 base, J lost 0 bases, and 15 bases stayed unmatched. The germline CDR1 and CDR2 sequences are SGHKS and YYEKEE (reference sequence). The CDR3 runs 21 residues.

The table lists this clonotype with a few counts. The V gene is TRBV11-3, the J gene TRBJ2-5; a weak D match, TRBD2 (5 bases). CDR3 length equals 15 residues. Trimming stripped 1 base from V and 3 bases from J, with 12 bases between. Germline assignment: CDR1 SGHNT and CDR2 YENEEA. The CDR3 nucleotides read TGTGCCAGCAGCTTAGGGCGCGACGGGAAAGAGACCCAGTACTTC. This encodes CASSLGRDGKETQYF.

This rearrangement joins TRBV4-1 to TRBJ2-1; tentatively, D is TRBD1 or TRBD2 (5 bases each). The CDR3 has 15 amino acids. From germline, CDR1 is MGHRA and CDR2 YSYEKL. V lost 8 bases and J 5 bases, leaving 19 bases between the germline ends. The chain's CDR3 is CASDHGFEGNNEQFF. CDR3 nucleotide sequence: TGCGCCAGCGACCACGGGTTTGAGGGGAACAATGAGCAGTTCTTC.

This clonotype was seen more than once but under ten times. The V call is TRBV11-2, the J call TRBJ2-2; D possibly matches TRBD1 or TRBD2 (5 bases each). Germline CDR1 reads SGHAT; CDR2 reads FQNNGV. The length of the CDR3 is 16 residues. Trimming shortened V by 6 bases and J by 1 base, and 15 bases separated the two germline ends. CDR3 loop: CASSRRRQGNTGELFF. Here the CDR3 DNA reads TGTGCCAGCAGTCGGAGGCGGCAGGGGAACACCGGGGAGCTGTTTTTT.

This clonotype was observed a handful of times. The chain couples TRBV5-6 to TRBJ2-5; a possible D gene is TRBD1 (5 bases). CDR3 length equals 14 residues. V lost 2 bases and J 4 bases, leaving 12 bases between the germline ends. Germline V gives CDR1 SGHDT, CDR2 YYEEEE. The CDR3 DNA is TGTGCCAGCAGCTTTGGGGTTGGGGCAGAGACCCAGTACTTC. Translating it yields CASSFGVGAETQYF.

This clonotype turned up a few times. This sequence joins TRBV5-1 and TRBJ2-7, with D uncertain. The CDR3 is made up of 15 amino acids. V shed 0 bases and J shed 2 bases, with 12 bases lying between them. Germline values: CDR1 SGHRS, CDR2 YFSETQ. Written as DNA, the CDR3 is TGCGCCAGCAGCTTGGACGTAGGAGCTACCTACGAGCAGTACTTC. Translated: CASSLDVGATYEQYF.

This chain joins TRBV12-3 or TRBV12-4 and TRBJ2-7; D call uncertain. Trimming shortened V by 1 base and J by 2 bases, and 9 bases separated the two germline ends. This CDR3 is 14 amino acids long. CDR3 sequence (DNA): TGTGCCAGCAGTTTAGGGCAGGATACCTACGAGCAGTACTTC. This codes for CASSLGQDTYEQYF.

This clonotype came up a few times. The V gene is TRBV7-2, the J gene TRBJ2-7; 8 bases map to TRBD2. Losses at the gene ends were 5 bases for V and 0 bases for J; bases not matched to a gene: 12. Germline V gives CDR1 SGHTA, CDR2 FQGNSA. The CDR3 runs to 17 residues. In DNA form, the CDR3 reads TGTGCCAGCAGCCCTAGGGGGAGGCTAGCGGGCTCCTACGAGCAGTACTTC. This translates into CASSPRGRLAGSYEQYF.

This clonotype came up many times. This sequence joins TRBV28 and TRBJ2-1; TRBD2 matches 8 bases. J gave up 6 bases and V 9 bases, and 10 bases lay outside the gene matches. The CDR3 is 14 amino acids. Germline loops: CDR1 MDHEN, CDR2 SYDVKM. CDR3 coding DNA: TGTGCCAGTTCGGGGGGGGGAGACACCAATGAGCAGTTCTTC. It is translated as CASSGGGDTNEQFF.

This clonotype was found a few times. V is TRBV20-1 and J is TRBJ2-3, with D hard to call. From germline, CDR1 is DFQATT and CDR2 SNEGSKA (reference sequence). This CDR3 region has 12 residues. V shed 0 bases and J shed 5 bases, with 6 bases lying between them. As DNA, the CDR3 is TGCAGTGCTAGAGATTCCCAAGATACGCAGTATTTT. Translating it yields CSARDSQDTQYF.